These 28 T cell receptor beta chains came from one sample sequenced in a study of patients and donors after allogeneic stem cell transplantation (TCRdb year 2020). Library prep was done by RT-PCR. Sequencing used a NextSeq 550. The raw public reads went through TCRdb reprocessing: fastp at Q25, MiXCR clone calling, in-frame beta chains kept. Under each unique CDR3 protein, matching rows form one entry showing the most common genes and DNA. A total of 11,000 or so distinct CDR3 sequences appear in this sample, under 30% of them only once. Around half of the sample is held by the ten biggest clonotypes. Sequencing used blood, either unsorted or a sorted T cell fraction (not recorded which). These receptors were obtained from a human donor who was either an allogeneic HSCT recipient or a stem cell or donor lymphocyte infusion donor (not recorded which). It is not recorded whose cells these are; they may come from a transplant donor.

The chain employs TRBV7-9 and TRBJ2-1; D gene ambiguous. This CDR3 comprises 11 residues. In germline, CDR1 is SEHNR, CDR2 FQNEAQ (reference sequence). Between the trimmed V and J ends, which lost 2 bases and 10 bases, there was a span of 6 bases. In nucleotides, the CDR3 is TGTGCCAGCAGCTTACTAGAGGAGCAGTTCTTC. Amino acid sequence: CASSLLEEQFF.

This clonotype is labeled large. The CDR3: CSVDAQGAENTEAFF. CDR3 bases: TGCAGCGTTGATGCCCAGGGGGCGGAGAACACTGAAGCTTTCTTT. The J gene is TRBJ1-1, the V gene TRBV29-1, with 8 nucleotides matching TRBD1. This CDR3 region has 15 residues. The germline V gene has CDR1 SQVTM and CDR2 ANQGSEA. With V trimmed by 3 bases and J by 1 base, 7 bases remained unmatched.

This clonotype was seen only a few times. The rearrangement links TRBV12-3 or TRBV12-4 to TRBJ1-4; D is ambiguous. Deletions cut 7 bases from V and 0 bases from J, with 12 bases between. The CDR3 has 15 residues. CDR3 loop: CASTLRLSTNEKLFF. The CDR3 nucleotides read TGTGCCAGCACCTTACGGCTCTCAACTAATGAAAAACTGTTTTTT.

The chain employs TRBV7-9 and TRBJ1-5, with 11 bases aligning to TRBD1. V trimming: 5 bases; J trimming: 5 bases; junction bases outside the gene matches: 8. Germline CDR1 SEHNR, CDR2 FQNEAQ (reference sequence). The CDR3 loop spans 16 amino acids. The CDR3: CASSPGTGGRDQPQHF. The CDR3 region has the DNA TGTGCCAGCAGCCCAGGGACAGGGGGTAGGGATCAGCCCCAGCATTTT.

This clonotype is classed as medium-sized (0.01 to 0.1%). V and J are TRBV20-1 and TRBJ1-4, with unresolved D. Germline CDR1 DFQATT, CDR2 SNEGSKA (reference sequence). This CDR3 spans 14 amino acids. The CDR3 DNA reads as TGCAGCGTGGCGACGTTGGCAACTAATGAAAAACTGTTTTTT. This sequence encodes CSVATLATNEKLFF.

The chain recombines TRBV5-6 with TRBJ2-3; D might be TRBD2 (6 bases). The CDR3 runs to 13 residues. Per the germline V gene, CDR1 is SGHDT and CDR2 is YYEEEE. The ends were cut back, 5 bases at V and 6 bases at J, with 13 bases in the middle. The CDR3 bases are TGTGCCAGCAGTTCGAGCGGGCCCGATACGCAGTATTTT. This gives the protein CASSSSGPDTQYF.

The CDR3 sequence is CASSFQTEAFF. CDR3 sequence (DNA): TGTGCCAGCAGCTTTCAAACTGAAGCTTTCTTT. V gene TRBV7-9 combines with J gene TRBJ1-1; D not certain. There are 11 residues in the CDR3. Germline V gives CDR1 SEHNR, CDR2 FQNEAQ (reference sequence). Trimming removed 3 bases at V and 5 bases at J, with 4 bases between.

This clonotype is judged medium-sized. CDR3 residues: CASSQGNYGYTF. The CDR3 DNA reads TGTGCCAGCAGCCAGGGGAACTATGGCTACACCTTC. V is TRBV6-2 or TRBV6-3 and J is TRBJ1-2; D is perhaps TRBD1 (6 bases). The germline CDR1 and CDR2 sequences are MNHEY and SVGEGT. V was cut by 6 bases and J by 2 bases, with 7 bases left in between. The CDR3 spans 12 residues.

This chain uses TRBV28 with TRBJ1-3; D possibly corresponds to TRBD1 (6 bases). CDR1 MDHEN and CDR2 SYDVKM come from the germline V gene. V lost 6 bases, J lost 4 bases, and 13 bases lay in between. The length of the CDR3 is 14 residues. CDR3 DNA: TGTGCCAGCAGAAGGGTGGGGGCCGGAAACACCATATATTTT. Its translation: CASRRVGAGNTIYF.

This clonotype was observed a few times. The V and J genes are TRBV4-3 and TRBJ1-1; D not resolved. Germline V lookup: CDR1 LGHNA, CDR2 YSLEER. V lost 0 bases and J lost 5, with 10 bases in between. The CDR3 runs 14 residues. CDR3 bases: TGCGCCAGCAGCCAAGATTGGGCGGAGACTGAAGCTTTCTTT. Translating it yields CASSQDWAETEAFF.

The CDR3 sequence is CSASGGTTYEQYF. CDR3 DNA: TGCAGTGCTAGTGGGGGGACAACCTACGAGCAGTACTTC. V usage is TRBV20-1 and J usage is TRBJ2-7; possibly TRBD1 or TRBD2 for D (6 bases each). Germline V gives CDR1 DFQATT, CDR2 SNEGSKA (reference sequence). The CDR3 has 13 amino acids. The V end lost 3 bases, the J end lost 2 bases, and 11 bases lay between the germline ends.

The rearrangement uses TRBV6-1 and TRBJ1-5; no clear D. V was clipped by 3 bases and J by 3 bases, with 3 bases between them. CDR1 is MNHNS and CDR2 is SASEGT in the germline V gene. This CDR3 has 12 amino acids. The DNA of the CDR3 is TGTGCCAGCAGTGACCCCAATCAGCCCCAGCATTTT. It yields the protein CASSDPNQPQHF.

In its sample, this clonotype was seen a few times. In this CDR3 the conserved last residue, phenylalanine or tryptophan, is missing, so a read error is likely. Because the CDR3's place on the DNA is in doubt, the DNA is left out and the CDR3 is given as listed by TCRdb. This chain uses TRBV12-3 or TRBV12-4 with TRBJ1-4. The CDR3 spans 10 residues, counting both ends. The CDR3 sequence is CASSLRSGDG.

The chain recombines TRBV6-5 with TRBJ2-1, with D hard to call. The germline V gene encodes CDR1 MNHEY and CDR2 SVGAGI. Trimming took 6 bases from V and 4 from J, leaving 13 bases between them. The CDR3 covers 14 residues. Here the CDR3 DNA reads TGTGCCAGCAGGCCCTGGTTGGCATACAATGAGCAGTTCTTC. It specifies CASRPWLAYNEQFF.

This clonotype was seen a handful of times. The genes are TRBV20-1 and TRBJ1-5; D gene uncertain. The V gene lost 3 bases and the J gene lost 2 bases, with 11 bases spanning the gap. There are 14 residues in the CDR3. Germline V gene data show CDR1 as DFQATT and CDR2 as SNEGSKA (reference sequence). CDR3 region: CSASGFTGNQPQHF. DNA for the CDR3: TGCAGTGCTAGCGGTTTTACCGGCAATCAGCCCCAGCATTTT.

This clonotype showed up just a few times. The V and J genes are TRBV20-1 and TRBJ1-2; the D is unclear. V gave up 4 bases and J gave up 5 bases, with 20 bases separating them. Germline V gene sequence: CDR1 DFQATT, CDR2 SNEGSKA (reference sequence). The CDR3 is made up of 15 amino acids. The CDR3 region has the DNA TGCAGTGCTATCCGCCTCCTTCGGGGTGTTTATGGCTACACCTTC. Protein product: CSAIRLLRGVYGYTF.

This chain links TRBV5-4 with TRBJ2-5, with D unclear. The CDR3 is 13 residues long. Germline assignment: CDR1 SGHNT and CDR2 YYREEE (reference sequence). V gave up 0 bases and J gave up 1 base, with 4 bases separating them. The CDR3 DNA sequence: TGTGCCAGCAGCTTGGGGTCCCAAGAGACCCAGTACTTC. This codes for CASSLGSQETQYF. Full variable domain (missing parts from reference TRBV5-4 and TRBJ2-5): ETGVTQSPTHLIKTRGQQVTLRCSSQSGHNTVSWYQQALGQGPQFIFQYYREEENGRGNFPPRFSGLQFPNYSSELNVNALELDDSALYLCASSLGSQETQYFGPGTRLLVL.

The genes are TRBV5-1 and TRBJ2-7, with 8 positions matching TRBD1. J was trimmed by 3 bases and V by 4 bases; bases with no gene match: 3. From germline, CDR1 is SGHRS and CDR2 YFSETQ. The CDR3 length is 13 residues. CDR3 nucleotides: TGCGCCAGCAGCACCGGGACAGGCTACGAGCAGTACTTC. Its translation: CASSTGTGYEQYF.

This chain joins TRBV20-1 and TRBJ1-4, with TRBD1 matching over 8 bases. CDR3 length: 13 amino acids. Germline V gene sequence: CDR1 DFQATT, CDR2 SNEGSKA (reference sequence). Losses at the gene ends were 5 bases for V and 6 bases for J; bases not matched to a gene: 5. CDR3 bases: TGCAGTGCTGGGCAGGGGGCCTATGAAAAACTGTTTTTT. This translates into CSAGQGAYEKLFF.

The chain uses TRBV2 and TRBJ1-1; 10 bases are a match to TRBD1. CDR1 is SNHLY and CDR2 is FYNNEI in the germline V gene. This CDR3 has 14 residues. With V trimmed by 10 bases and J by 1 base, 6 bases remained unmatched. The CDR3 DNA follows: TGTGCCACGTCCCGGGACAGGGGGAACACTGAAGCTTTCTTT. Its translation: CATSRDRGNTEAFF.

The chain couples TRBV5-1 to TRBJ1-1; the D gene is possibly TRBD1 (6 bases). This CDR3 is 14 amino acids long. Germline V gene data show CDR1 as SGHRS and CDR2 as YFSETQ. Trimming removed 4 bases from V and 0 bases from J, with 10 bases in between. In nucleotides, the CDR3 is TGCGCCAGCAGCCTGGACAGCTTGAACACTGAAGCTTTCTTT. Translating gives CASSLDSLNTEAFF.

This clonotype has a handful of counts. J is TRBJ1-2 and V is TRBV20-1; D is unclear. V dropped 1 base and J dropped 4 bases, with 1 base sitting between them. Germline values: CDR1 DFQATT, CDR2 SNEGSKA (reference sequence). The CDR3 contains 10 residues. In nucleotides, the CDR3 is TGCAGTGCTAGAGGCTATGGCTACACCTTC. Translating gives CSARGYGYTF.

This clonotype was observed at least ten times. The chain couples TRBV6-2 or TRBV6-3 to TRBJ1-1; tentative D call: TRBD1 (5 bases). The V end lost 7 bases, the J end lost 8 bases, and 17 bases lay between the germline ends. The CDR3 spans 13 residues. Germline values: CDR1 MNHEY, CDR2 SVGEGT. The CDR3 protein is CASTTDHASEAFF. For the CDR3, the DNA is TGTGCCAGCACGACAGACCACGCTTCCGAAGCTTTCTTT.

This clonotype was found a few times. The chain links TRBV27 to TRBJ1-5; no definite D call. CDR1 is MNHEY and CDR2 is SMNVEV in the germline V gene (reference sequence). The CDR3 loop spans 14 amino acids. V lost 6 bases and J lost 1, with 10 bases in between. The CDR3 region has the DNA TGTGCCAGCAGGGAAGGGCCGAGCAATCAGCCCCAGCATTTT. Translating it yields CASREGPSNQPQHF.

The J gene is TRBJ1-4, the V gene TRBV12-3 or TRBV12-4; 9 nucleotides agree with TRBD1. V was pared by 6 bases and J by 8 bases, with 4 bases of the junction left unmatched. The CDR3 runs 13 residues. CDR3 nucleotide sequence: TGTGCCAGCAGAGGACAGGGGCCCGAAAAACTGTTTTTT. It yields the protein CASRGQGPEKLFF.

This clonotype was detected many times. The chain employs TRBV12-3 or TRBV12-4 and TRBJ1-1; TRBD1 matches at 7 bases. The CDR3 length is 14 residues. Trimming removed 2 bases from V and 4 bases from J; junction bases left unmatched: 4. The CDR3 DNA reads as TGTGCCAGCAGTTTAAAGGCAGGGGGCACTGAAGCTTTCTTT. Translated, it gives CASSLKAGGTEAFF.

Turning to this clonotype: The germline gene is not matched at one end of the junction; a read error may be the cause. Written as DNA, the CDR3 is TGTGCCAGCGGAAACGGACAGCTCATGGGGGCGAACGTCCTGACTTTC. It is translated as CASGNGQLMGANVLTF. The rearrangement links TRBV6-2 or TRBV6-3 to TRBJ2-6; a possible D gene is TRBD1 (6 bases). This CDR3 comprises 16 residues. Looked up from germline, CDR1 is MNHEY and CDR2 is SVGEGT.

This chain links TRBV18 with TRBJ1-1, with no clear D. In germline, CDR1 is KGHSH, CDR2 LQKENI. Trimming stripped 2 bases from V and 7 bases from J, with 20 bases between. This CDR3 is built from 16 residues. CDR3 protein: CASSPIITLEGNEAFF. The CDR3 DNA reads TGTGCCAGCTCACCAATTATCACACTAGAAGGGAATGAAGCTTTCTTT. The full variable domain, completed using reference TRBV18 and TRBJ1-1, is NAGVMQNPRHLVRRRGQEARLRCSPMKGHSHVYWYRQLPEEGLKFMVYLQKENIIDESGMPKERFSAEFPKEGPSILRIQQVVRGDSAAYFCASSPIITLEGNEAFFGQGTRLTVV.